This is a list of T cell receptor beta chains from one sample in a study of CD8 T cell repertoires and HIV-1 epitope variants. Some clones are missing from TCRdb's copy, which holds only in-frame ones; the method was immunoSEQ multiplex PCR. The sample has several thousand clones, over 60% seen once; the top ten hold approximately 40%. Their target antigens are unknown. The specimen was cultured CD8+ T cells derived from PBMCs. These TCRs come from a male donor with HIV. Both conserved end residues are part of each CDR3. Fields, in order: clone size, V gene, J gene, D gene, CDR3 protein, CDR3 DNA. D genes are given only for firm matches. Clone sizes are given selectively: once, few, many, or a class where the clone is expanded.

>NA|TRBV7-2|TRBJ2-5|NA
CASSLGSGVRETQYF
TGTGCCAGCAGCTTAGGTTCGGGGGTCCGGGAGACCCAGTACTTC
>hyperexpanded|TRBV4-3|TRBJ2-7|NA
CASSQEPGAGALSSYEQYF
TGCGCCAGCAGCCAAGAGCCGGGAGCGGGCGCCCTGAGCTCCTACGAGCAGTACTTC
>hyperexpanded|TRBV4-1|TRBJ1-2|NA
CASSQDPPDLDYGYTF
TGCGCCAGCAGCCAAGATCCCCCAGACTTGGACTATGGCTACACCTTC
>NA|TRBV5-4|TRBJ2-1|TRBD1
CASRGTGDNEQFF
TGTGCCAGCAGGGGGACAGGGGACAATGAGCAGTTCTTC
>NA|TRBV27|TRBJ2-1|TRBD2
CASSLGGGGSNEQFF
TGTGCCAGCAGTTTAGGAGGCGGGGGAAGCAATGAGCAGTTCTTC
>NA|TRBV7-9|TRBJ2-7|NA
CASSSSSSPEQYF
TGTGCCAGCAGCTCGAGTAGTTCTCCCGAGCAGTACTTC
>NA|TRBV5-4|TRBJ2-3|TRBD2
CASSHGTSGSLGDTQYF
TGTGCCAGCAGCCACGGGACTAGCGGGAGCTTGGGGGATACGCAGTATTTT
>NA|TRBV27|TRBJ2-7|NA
CASSSSIGAYEQYF
TGTGCCAGCAGTTCAAGCATAGGGGCCTACGAGCAGTACTTC
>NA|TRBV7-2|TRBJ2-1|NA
CASSFSGGNYNEQFF
TGTGCCAGCAGCTTTAGCGGAGGGAACTACAATGAGCAGTTCTTC
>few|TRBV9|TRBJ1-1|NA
CASSAGEILNTEAFF
TGTGCCAGCAGCGCCGGGGAGATTTTGAACACTGAAGCTTTCTTT
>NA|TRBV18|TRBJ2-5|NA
CASSPPQAGPLYQETQYF
TGTGCCAGCTCACCACCGCAGGCAGGACCGCTTTACCAAGAGACCCAGTACTTC
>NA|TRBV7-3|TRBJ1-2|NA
CASSLNGGGADGYTF
TGTGCCAGCAGCTTAAATGGTGGGGGGGCTGATGGCTACACCTTC
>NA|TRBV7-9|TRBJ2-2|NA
CASSFARAPGELFF
TGTGCCAGCAGCTTCGCCAGGGCCCCCGGGGAGCTGTTTTTT
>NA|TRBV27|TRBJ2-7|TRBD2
CASSRRGLAGSTYEQYF
TGTGCCAGCAGTCGACGTGGACTAGCGGGTTCGACCTACGAGCAGTACTTC
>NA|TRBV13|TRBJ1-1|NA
CASSQTGGSGMNTEAFF
TGTGCCAGCAGCCAAACCGGAGGGTCTGGCATGAACACTGAAGCTTTCTTT
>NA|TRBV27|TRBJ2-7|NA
CASSFLGGYEQYF
TGTGCCAGCAGTTTTCTCGGGGGCTACGAGCAGTACTTC
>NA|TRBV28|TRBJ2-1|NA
CASRQFREAYNEQFF
TGTGCCAGCAGGCAATTTCGTGAAGCCTACAATGAGCAGTTCTTC
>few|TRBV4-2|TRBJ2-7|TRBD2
CASSQEAGTEQYF
TGTGCCAGCAGCCAAGAAGCGGGGACCGAGCAGTACTTC